The T cell receptor beta chain described here comes from a study of shared clonotypes between healthy human individuals. The CDR3 runs to 19 residues. Trimming pared 11 bases from V and 10 bases from J, leaving 39 bases between. Germline V gene data show CDR1 as MDHEN and CDR2 as SYDVKM. Some clones are missing from TCRdb's copy, which holds only in-frame ones; the method was immunoSEQ multiplex PCR. The sample has about 2,500,000 clones; roughly 92% are singletons. This sequence originates from a young man in good health. This chain uses TRBV28 with TRBJ2-1; D possibly uses TRBD1 or TRBD2 (8 bases each). Sequences were obtained from naive CD4+ T cells sorted from blood. Sample subset: CD45RA+ positively selected. CDR3 coding DNA: TGTGCCGCGGGCTATCCACAGGGGGATTTAGCGGGGTCCCATTTGGAGCAGTTCTTC. It specifies CAAGYPQGDLAGSHLEQFF.